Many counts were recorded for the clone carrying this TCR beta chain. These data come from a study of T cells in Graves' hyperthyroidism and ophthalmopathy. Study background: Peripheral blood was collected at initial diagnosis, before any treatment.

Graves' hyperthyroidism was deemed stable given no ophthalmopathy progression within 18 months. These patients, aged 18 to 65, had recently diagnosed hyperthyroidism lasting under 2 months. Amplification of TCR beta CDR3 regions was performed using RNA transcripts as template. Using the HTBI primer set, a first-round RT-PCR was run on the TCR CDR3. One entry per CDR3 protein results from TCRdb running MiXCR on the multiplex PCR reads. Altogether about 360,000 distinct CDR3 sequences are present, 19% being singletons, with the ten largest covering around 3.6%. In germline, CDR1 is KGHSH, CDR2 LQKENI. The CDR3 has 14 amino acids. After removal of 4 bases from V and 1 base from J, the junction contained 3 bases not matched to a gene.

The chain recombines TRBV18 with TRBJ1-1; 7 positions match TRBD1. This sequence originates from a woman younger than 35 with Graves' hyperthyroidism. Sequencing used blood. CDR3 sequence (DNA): TGTGCCAGCTCACGGGGGACAGCGAACACTGAAGCTTTCTTT. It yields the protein CASSRGTANTEAFF.